This TCR beta chain was identified during a study of OX40 agonist ivuxolimab in advanced cancers. Study summary: Patients treated during dose escalation were battling hepatocellular carcinoma, melanoma, renal cell or head and neck cancer. Earlier treatment with anti-PD-1, anti-PD-L1 or anti-CTLA-4 was permitted, and over 35% had received some. Three dose-escalation patients had partial responses: one with hepatocellular carcinoma and two with cutaneous melanoma. The study's findings and limits: In the expanded peripheral T cells, antigen specificity was never determined.

Produced via immunoSEQ multiplex PCR; TCRdb's table is partial and in-frame only. This sample has some 66,000 clones, with roughly 80% found just once. The CDR3 is made up of 15 amino acids. V shed 0 bases and J shed 8 bases, with 13 bases lying between them. CDR1 is MGHRA and CDR2 is YSYEKL in the germline V gene. About this clone: Its antigen is not identified.

The rearrangement links TRBV4-1 to TRBJ1-4; D not resolved. This TCR derives from an adult with an advanced solid tumor such as melanoma, head and neck, liver or kidney cancer. The sequencing here drew on CD4+ or CD8+ T cells sorted from blood, taken in a trial of the OX40 agonist ivuxolimab. The CDR3: CASSQEETLGEKLFF. As DNA, the CDR3 is TGCGCCAGCAGCCAAGAAGAGACCCTGGGGGAAAAACTGTTTTTT.